This T cell receptor beta chain stems from a study of OX40 agonist ivuxolimab in advanced cancers. This table comes from immunoSEQ multiplex PCR, and its TCRdb copy is limited to in-frame clones, with some not included. Among about 12,000 clones listed, roughly 81% were seen once. The CDR3 length is 15 residues. Germline CDR1 is SGHNT and CDR2 is YENEEA. Trimming left V 5 bases short and J 2 bases short, with 14 bases between. A remark on this clone: Antigen specificity is unknown.

Study-wide findings and caveats: Certain nonresponders additionally had low normalized T-cell clonal expansion.

The sample here was CD4+ or CD8+ T cells sorted from blood, taken in a trial of the OX40 agonist ivuxolimab. The receptor's source is an adult with an advanced solid tumor such as melanoma, head and neck, liver or kidney cancer. V usage is TRBV11-3 and J usage is TRBJ2-3; D unclear. The CDR3 region is CASSMGATFTDTQYF. As DNA, the CDR3 is TGTGCCAGCAGCATGGGCGCTACGTTCACAGATACGCAGTATTTT. Full variable domain (missing parts from reference TRBV11-3 and TRBJ2-3): EAGVVQSPRYKIIEKKQPVAFWCNPISGHNTLYWYLQNLGQGPELLIRYENEEAVDDSQLPKDRFSAERLKGVDSTLKIQPAELGDSAVYLCASSMGATFTDTQYFGPGTRLTVL.